One sample yielded the 26 T cell receptor beta chains listed below, sequenced in a study of blood T cells in healthy people across ages. Sample-barcoded 5' priming and a J-beta primer mix drove a second PCR of roughly 6 to 12 cycles. Each CDR3 protein is one row after TCRdb ran MiXCR on the 5' RACE reads. In the table there are roughly 1,700,000 distinct CDR3 sequences, under 30% of which are singletons. The sample was blood. The receptors were sampled from a woman aged 25 to 45 in good health.

There are a few counts of this clonotype. This sequence joins TRBV27 and TRBJ2-7, with 7 bases matching TRBD1. From germline, CDR1 is MNHEY and CDR2 SMNVEV (reference sequence). The trim removed 4 bases at V and 5 bases at J, leaving 11 bases unmatched. The CDR3 loop spans 15 amino acids. The CDR3 nucleotides are TGTGCCAGCAGTTCGACAGGGTTACGTAGCCACGAGCAGTACTTC. This translates into CASSSTGLRSHEQYF.

The sample holds a few counts of this clonotype. The chain has TRBV12-3 or TRBV12-4 and TRBJ2-3; a weak D match, TRBD2 (5 bases). V was trimmed by 5 bases and J by 4 bases, leaving 13 bases between them. The length of the CDR3 is 14 residues. The CDR3 DNA sequence: TGTGCCAGCAGTCGCGATGCTAGCTCAGATACGCAGTATTTT. Encoded protein: CASSRDASSDTQYF.

The sample holds a few counts of this clonotype. The V and J genes are TRBV10-2 and TRBJ1-5, with 9 positions matching TRBD1. J gave up 2 bases and V 7 bases, and 6 bases lay outside the gene matches. The CDR3 totals 15 residues. Germline CDR1 is WSHSY and CDR2 is SAAADI. The CDR3 coding sequence is TGCGCCAGCACCCCGGGACAGGGAGGCAATCAGCCCCAGCATTTT. Its protein product is CASTPGQGGNQPQHF.

The chain combines TRBV3-1 with TRBJ2-5; 10 nucleotides line up with TRBD2. Trimming took 4 bases from V and 4 from J; bases not matched to a gene: 9. This CDR3 is 16 amino acids long. Germline assignment: CDR1 LGHDT and CDR2 YNNKEL (reference sequence). The CDR3 DNA reads as TGTGCCAGCAGCCTCCGGGCTAGCGGGAGAGGAGAGACCCAGTACTTC. This encodes CASSLRASGRGETQYF.

The rearrangement joins TRBV25-1 to TRBJ1-2; 7 bases are a match to TRBD1. Germline V CDR1 and CDR2: MGHDK, SYGVNS. The CDR3 contains 14 residues. Losses at the gene ends were 2 bases for V and 7 bases for J; bases not matched to a gene: 7. The CDR3 reads CASSETDRRGGYTF. The DNA of the CDR3 is TGTGCCAGCAGTGAAACGGACAGGAGGGGTGGCTACACCTTC.

This clonotype was recorded many times. The chain links TRBV7-9 to TRBJ1-2; D perhaps matches TRBD1 (5 bases). Per germline, CDR1 SEHNR and CDR2 FQNEAQ (reference sequence). V lost 2 bases to trimming and J lost 2 bases, with 9 bases between them. The CDR3 consists of 14 residues. This CDR3 reads CASSLQGTNYGYTF. The DNA for the CDR3 is TGTGCCAGCAGCTTACAGGGAACGAACTATGGCTACACCTTC.

The chain uses TRBV20-1 and TRBJ1-5, with D possibly matching TRBD1 (5 bases). V dropped 6 bases and J dropped 5 bases, with 20 bases sitting between them. This CDR3 contains 15 residues. Germline CDR1 DFQATT, CDR2 SNEGSKA (reference sequence). The CDR3 sequence is CSAPLGGTGYQPQHF. The CDR3 DNA follows: TGCAGTGCCCCCCTCGGGGGAACTGGATATCAGCCCCAGCATTTT.

This clonotype has more than one count but fewer than ten. The chain uses TRBV20-1 and TRBJ2-1; D is possibly TRBD2 (6 bases). Germline CDR1 reads DFQATT; CDR2 reads SNEGSKA (reference sequence). The CDR3 runs to 15 residues. The CDR3 region has the DNA TGCAGCCCAACGGAGGGACTTGACCCTTACAATGAGCAGTTCTTC. Amino acids: CSPTEGLDPYNEQFF.

This clonotype was seen only a few times. V gene TRBV6-1 combines with J gene TRBJ2-7, with D possibly TRBD2 on 7 matching bases. V was pared by 1 base and J by 3 bases, with 13 bases between. The germline gives CDR1 MNHNS, CDR2 SASEGT. The CDR3 contains 15 residues. The DNA of the CDR3 is TGTGCCAGCAGTGAAGGCGGGGGCCATTACTACGAGCAGTACTTC. Encoded protein: CASSEGGGHYYEQYF.

The rearrangement uses TRBV20-1 and TRBJ1-1; possibly TRBD1 for D (5 bases). Trimming cost V 5 bases and J 7 bases, with 14 bases left between them. This CDR3 has 12 residues. The V gene's germline CDR1 is DFQATT and CDR2 SNEGSKA (reference sequence). The CDR3 DNA is TGCAGTGCTCACGAAGGGACGGATGAAGCTTTCTTT. Its translation is CSAHEGTDEAFF.

The CDR3 region has the DNA TGTGCCATCCTGCGTCAGGGCACAGATACGCAGTATTTT. It yields the protein CAILRQGTDTQYF. The chain uses TRBV10-3 and TRBJ2-3; no definite D call. V was clipped by 8 bases and J by 1 base, with 10 bases between them. The CDR3 sequence is 13 residues long. Germline lookup yields CDR1 ENHRY and CDR2 SYGVKD.

Concerning this clonotype itself: One end of the junction does not line up with germline, which may come from a read error. This chain connects TRBV12-3 or TRBV12-4 to TRBJ2-3; a possible D gene is TRBD2 (5 bases). The CDR3 contains 15 residues. CDR3: CVSSSRTLAADTQYF. The CDR3 bases are TGTGTCAGCAGTTCACGGACTCTAGCCGCAGATACGCAGTATTTT.

The genes are TRBV6-2 or TRBV6-3 and TRBJ2-5; D is uncertain. The CDR3 loop spans 17 amino acids. The germline CDR1 and CDR2 sequences are MNHEY and SVGEGT. Trimming shortened V by 2 bases and J by 4 bases, and 20 bases separated the two germline ends. CDR3 DNA sequence: TGTGCCAGCAGTTACCAATCTGGACCCCTGTGGGGAGAGACCCAGTACTTC. Amino acid sequence: CASSYQSGPLWGETQYF.

The genes are TRBV20-1 and TRBJ2-5; TRBD1 aligns across 7 bases. Trimming removed 8 bases from V and 0 bases from J; junction bases left unmatched: 6. CDR1 DFQATT and CDR2 SNEGSKA come from the germline V gene (reference sequence). This CDR3 is built from 13 residues. As DNA, the CDR3 is TGCAGTTTGGGACAGACGAACCAAGAGACCCAGTACTTC. It translates to CSLGQTNQETQYF.

The chain uses TRBV12-3 or TRBV12-4 and TRBJ2-1; 7 bases align to TRBD1. Losses at the gene ends were 11 bases for V and 3 bases for J; bases not matched to a gene: 13. This CDR3 is built from 15 residues. Here the CDR3 reads CAGIRRDRYYNEQFF. CDR3 sequence (DNA): TGTGCCGGCATCCGCCGGGACAGATACTACAATGAGCAGTTCTTC.

In its sample, this clonotype was seen many times. J is TRBJ2-7 and V is TRBV29-1; D remains unclear. CDR3 length: 13 amino acids. Trimming pared 1 base from V and 0 bases from J, leaving 7 bases between. Germline V CDR1 and CDR2: SQVTM, ANQGSEA. CDR3 sequence reads: CSVEGAPSYEQYF. In nucleotides, the CDR3 is TGCAGCGTTGAAGGGGCCCCCTCCTACGAGCAGTACTTC.

The V gene is TRBV4-3, the J gene TRBJ2-5; D is undetermined. CDR1 LGHNA and CDR2 YSLEER come from the germline V gene. CDR3 length equals 15 residues. V shed 0 bases and J shed 3 bases, with 11 bases lying between them. The CDR3 here is CASSQELGFEETQYF. In nucleotides, the CDR3 is TGCGCCAGCAGCCAAGAGCTAGGGTTTGAAGAGACCCAGTACTTC.

V and J are TRBV7-2 and TRBJ1-1; D remains unclear. The germline CDR1 and CDR2 sequences are SGHTA and FQGNSA. Deletions cut 5 bases from V and 2 bases from J, with 12 bases between. CDR3 length equals 14 residues. The CDR3 bases are TGTGCCAGCAGCCCGGTCAGCGGTAACACTGAAGCTTTCTTT. Translated: CASSPVSGNTEAFF.

The chain employs TRBV5-1 and TRBJ2-1; D is uncertain. In germline, CDR1 is SGHRS, CDR2 YFSETQ. The V end lost 1 base, the J end lost 2 bases, and 10 bases lay between the germline ends. This CDR3 comprises 15 residues. CDR3 residues: CASSLPSRAYNEQFF. The CDR3 nucleotides read TGCGCCAGCAGCTTGCCCAGCAGAGCCTACAATGAGCAGTTCTTC.

The V and J genes are TRBV5-1 and TRBJ1-2; D is possibly TRBD1 (6 bases). The CDR3 sequence is 12 residues long. V was shortened by 1 base and J by 8 bases, with 9 bases between the two germline ends. Germline CDR1 reads SGHRS; CDR2 reads YFSETQ. For the CDR3, the DNA is TGCGCCAGCAGCTTGTGGGGGCAGGGCTACACCTTC. Protein product: CASSLWGQGYTF.

This clonotype was counted only a few times. This chain uses TRBV5-1 with TRBJ1-6; no definite D call. The CDR3 covers 15 residues. V was pared by 7 bases and J by 7 bases, with 18 bases between. CDR1 and CDR2 from the germline V gene are SGHRS and YFSETQ. The CDR3 sequence is CASRRVSTSNSPLHF. CDR3 in DNA: TGCGCCAGCCGCCGGGTTTCGACCAGCAATTCACCCCTCCACTTT.

Ten or more counts support this clonotype. The V gene is TRBV3-1, the J gene TRBJ1-5; D possibly corresponds to TRBD1 (6 bases). Germline V gives CDR1 LGHDT, CDR2 YNNKEL (reference sequence). Trimming took off 3 bases at V and 2 bases at J, with 8 bases between the two ends. The CDR3 totals 14 residues. The CDR3 DNA reads TGTGCCAGCAGCCAGGGGGCGGGCAATCAGCCCCAGCATTTT. Its translation is CASSQGAGNQPQHF.

The V gene is TRBV10-3, the J gene TRBJ2-1; 9 positions agree with TRBD2. Germline V gives CDR1 ENHRY, CDR2 SYGVKD. J lost 8 bases, V lost 6 bases, and 8 bases had no gene match. The CDR3 is 14 residues long. CDR3 nucleotide sequence: TGTGCCATCAGGAGCGGGAGGAATAATGATGAGCAGTTCTTC. Translated, it gives CAIRSGRNNDEQFF.

The chain has TRBV18 and TRBJ1-5; D remains ambiguous. V was cut by 2 bases and J by 6 bases, with 11 bases left in between. This CDR3 contains 14 residues. Germline CDR1 and CDR2: KGHSH and LQKENI. CDR3 loop: CASSPERRVQPQHF. The CDR3 region has the DNA TGTGCCAGCTCACCAGAAAGGAGGGTTCAGCCCCAGCATTTT.

The chain joins TRBV18 to TRBJ2-5; TRBD1 matches at 10 bases. The CDR3 spans 16 residues. CDR1 and CDR2 (germline): KGHSH, LQKENI. V shed 3 bases and J 1 base; nucleotides not matched to a gene: 5. The CDR3 DNA is TGTGCCAGCTCACCTCTGGGACAGGGGTCCCAAGAGACCCAGTACTTC. The encoded protein is CASSPLGQGSQETQYF.

The CDR3 DNA is TGCAGTGGGAACACAGAAAACATTCAGTACTTC. Its translation: CSGNTENIQYF. The chain joins TRBV20-1 to TRBJ2-4; unclear D gene. The germline gives CDR1 DFQATT, CDR2 SNEGSKA (reference sequence). Trimming shortened V by 7 bases and J by 5 bases, and 9 bases separated the two germline ends. CDR3 length equals 11 residues.